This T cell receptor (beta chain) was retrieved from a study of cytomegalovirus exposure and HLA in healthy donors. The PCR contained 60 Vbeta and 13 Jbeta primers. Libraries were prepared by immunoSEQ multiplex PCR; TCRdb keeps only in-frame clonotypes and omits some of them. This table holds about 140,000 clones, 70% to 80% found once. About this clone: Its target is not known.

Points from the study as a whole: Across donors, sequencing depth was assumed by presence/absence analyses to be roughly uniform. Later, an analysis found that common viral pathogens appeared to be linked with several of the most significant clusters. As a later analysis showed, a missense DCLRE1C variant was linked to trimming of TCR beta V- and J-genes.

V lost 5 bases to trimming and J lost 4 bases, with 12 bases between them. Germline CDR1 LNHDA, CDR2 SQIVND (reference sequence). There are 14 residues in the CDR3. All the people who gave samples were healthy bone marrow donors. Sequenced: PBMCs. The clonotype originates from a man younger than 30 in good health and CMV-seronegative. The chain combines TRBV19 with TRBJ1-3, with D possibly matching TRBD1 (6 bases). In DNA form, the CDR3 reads TGTGCCAGTAGTGCACAGGGTCGAGGAAACACCATATATTTT. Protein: CASSAQGRGNTIYF.